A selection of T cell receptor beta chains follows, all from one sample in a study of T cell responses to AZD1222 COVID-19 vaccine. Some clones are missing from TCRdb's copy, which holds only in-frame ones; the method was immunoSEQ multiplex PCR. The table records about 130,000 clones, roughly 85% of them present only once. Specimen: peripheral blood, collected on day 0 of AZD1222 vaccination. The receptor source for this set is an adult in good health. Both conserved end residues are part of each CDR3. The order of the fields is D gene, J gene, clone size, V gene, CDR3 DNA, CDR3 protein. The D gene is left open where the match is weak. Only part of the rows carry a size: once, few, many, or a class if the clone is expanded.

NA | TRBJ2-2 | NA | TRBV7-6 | TGTGCCAGCAGCAGGACCGACGCGTTCGCGAACACCGGGGAGCTGTTTTTT | CASSRTDAFANTGELFF
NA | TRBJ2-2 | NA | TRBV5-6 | TGTGCCAGCAGAATGGGGGGACGGGCCCCGAACACCGGGGAGCTGTTTTTT | CASRMGGRAPNTGELFF
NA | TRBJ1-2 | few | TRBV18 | TGTGCCAGCTCACTCCAAGTCCGGACAGAACTTTCTAACTATGGCTACACCTTC | CASSLQVRTELSNYGYTF
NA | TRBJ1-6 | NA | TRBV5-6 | TGTGCCAGCAGCTCACAGAGCGCCTATAATTCACCCCTCCACTTT | CASSSQSAYNSPLHF
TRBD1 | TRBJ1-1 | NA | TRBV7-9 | TGTGCCAGCAGCCCCAGGACAGGGGGTGACACTGAAGCTTTCTTT | CASSPRTGGDTEAFF
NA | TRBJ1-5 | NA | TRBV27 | TGTGCCAGCAGTTTAAGACCAGGGAATCAGCCCCAGCATTTT | CASSLRPGNQPQHF
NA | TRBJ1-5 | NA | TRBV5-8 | TGTGCCAGCAGCTTGGGGGATTCGGGTCAGCCCCAGCATTTT | CASSLGDSGQPQHF
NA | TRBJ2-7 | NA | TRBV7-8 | TGTGCCAGCAGCTCGACCACATCCTACGAGCAGTACTTC | CASSSTTSYEQYF
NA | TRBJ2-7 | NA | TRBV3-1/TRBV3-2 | TGTGCCAGCAGCCACGTCTACGAGCAGTACTTC | CASSHVYEQYF
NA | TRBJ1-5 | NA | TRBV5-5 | TGTGCCAGCAGCTTGGCTGGGTCAGGGAGATTTAGCAATCAGCCCCAGCATTTT | CASSLAGSGRFSNQPQHF
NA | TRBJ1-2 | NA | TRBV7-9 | TGTGCCAGCAGCTTAGCGGGCGGGACTGCCTATGGCTACACCTTC | CASSLAGGTAYGYTF
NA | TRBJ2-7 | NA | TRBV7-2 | TGTGCCAGCAGCTTCGGCGGGAAGGGTTACGAGCAGTACTTC | CASSFGGKGYEQYF
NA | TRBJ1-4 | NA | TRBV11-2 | TGTGCCAGCAGCTCCCTCACAACAACTAATGAAAAACTGTTTTTT | CASSSLTTTNEKLFF
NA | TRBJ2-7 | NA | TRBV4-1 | TGCGCCAGCAGCCAAGATATCCGGGGCGAGCAGTACTTC | CASSQDIRGEQYF
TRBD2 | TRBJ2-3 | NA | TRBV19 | TGTGCCAGTAGTAATCGGCTAGCGGGAGCAGATACGCAGTATTTT | CASSNRLAGADTQYF
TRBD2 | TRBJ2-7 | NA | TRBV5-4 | TGTGCCAGCAGCTCGTTAGCGGGAGGCCGCGAGCAGTACTTC | CASSSLAGGREQYF
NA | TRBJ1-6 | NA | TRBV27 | TGTGCCAGCAGTTTAACGGGCACCCGGGGTTCACCCCTCCACTTT | CASSLTGTRGSPLHF
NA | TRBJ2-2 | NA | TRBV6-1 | TGTGCCAGCAGTGAAGCTAAGGCGGGAAGAGGGACCGGGGAGCTGTTTTTT | CASSEAKAGRGTGELFF
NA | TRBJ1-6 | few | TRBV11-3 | TGTGCCAGCAGTCCAGGGAGGACCTATAATTCACCCCTCCACTTT | CASSPGRTYNSPLHF
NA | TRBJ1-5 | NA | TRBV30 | TGTGCCTGGAGTACCCAATCCCCCTTAAATCAGCCCCAGCATTTT | CAWSTQSPLNQPQHF
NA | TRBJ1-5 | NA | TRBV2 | TGTGCCAGCAGTGTTTTTTCGGGTAGCAATCAGCCCCAGCATTTT | CASSVFSGSNQPQHF
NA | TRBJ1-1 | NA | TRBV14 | TGTGCCAGCAGCCGAGGGTTGAACACTGAAGCTTTCTTT | CASSRGLNTEAFF
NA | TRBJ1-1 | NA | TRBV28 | TGTGCCAGCAGTTCGAGCCGAAGGACTGAAGCTTTCTTT | CASSSSRRTEAFF
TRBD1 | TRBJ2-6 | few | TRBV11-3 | TGTGCCAGCAGCTTAGCCCTGGACAGGGTTGGGGCCAACGTCCTGACTTTC | CASSLALDRVGANVLTF
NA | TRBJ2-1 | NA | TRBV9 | TGTGCCAGCAGCGTGGGAGAGTCTTACAATGAGCAGTTCTTC | CASSVGESYNEQFF
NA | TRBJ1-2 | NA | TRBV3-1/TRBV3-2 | TGTGCCAGCAGCCAAGGGGGTGGCCCCCACTATGGCTACACCTTC | CASSQGGGPHYGYTF
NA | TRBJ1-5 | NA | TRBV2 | TGTGCCAGCAGTGCCCGGGTTGGGAGCAATCAGCCCCAGCATTTT | CASSARVGSNQPQHF
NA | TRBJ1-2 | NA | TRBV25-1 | TGTGCCAGCAGTGATACCTACAGGGCGGTATTC | CASSDTYRAVF
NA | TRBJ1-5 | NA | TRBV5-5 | TGTGCCAGCAGCACCTTCAATCAGCCCCAGCATTTT | CASSTFNQPQHF
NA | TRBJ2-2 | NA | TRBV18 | TGTGCCAGCTCACCAGATGGGGCGCGGGTGACCGGGGAGCTGTTTTTT | CASSPDGARVTGELFF
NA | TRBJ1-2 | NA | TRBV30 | TGTGCCTGGAGTGTACAATTGGGCAGGTCCGCAGGCGTATATGGCTACACCTTC | CAWSVQLGRSAGVYGYTF
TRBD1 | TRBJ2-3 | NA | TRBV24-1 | TGTGCCACCAGCCGACAGGGGAAGGAGCCAGATACGCAGTATTTT | CATSRQGKEPDTQYF
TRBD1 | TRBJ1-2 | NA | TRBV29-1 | TGCAGCGCCGTAAGACAGGGAGACTATGGCTACACCTTC | CSAVRQGDYGYTF
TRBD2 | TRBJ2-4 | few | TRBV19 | TGTGCCAGTAGTCATGTTGCGGGAGGCCGGAACATTCAGTACTTC | CASSHVAGGRNIQYF
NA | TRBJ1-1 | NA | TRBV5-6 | TGTGCCAGCAGCTTGTCCGACGGCCTCCCGAACACTGAAGCTTTCTTT | CASSLSDGLPNTEAFF
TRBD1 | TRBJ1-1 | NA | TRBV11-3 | TGTGCCAGCAGCTCCGGGACAGGGCTGGGAGCTTTCTTT | CASSSGTGLGAFF
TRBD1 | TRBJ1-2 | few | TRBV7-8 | TGTGCCAGCAGCGGAAATGGACAGGGGATGCGAGGCTACACCTTC | CASSGNGQGMRGYTF